The clone carrying this TCR beta chain showed up many times. Noted time point: longitudinal time-point 3. The source of the sample is a study of neurological immune-mediated disorders. A single record per CDR3 protein comes from TCRdb applying MiXCR to the 5' RACE reads. The sample lists under 130,000 distinct CDR3 sequences, 11% occurring once. CDR1 and CDR2 (germline): SGHRS, YFSETQ. This CDR3 is 14 amino acids long. V gave up 3 bases and J gave up 2 bases, with 9 bases separating them. The sequenced material came from PBMCs. The chain has TRBV5-1 and TRBJ2-1, with a tentative D call TRBD2 (5 bases). This TCR came from a female donor with HTLV-1-associated myelopathy (HAM/TSP). In DNA, the CDR3 is TGCGCCAGCAGCTGGACTCGGGCCTACAATGAGCAGTTCTTC. It yields the protein CASSWTRAYNEQFF.